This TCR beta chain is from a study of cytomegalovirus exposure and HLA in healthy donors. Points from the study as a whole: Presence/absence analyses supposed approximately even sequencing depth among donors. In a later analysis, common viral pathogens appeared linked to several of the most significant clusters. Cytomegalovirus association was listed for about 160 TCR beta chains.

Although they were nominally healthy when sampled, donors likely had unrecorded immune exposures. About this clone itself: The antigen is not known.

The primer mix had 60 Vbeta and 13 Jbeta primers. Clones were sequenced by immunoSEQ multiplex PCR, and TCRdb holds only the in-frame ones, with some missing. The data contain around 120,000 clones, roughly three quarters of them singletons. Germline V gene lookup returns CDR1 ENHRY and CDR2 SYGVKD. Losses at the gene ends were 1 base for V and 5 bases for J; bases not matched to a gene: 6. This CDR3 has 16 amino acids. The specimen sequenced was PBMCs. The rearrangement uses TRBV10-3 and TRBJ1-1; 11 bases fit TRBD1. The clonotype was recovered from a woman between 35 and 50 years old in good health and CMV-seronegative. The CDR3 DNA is TGTGCCATCAGTGAGTTCGCCGGGACAGGGGGTACTGAAGCTTTCTTT. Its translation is CAISEFAGTGGTEAFF.